A single sample gave rise to the 30 T cell receptor beta chains below, sequenced in a study of cytomegalovirus exposure and HLA in healthy donors. A multiplex PCR was run with 60 Vbeta primers and 13 Jbeta primers. The table came from immunoSEQ multiplex PCR; TCRdb's copy has only in-frame clones and leaves some out. The repertoire holds about 190,000 clones, approximately 80% seen once, with 0.6% to 0.7% in the top ten. Specimen: PBMCs. Source of these receptors: a boy between 10 and 17 years old in good health and CMV-seronegative.

As for this clone: One end of the junction does not line up with germline, which may come from a read error. The same CDR3 also results from other DNA sequences found in this sample. This chain connects TRBV18 to TRBJ1-1, with D perhaps matching TRBD1 (6 bases). The length of the CDR3 is 14 residues. Germline loops: CDR1 KGHSH, CDR2 LQKENI. CDR3: CASSLADRNTEAFF. Written as DNA, the CDR3 is TGTGCCAGCTCCCTCGCCGACAGGAACACTGAAGCCTTCTTT. Filled out from reference TRBV18 and TRBJ1-1, the complete variable domain reads NAGVMQNPRHLVRRRGQEARLRCSPMKGHSHVYWYRQLPEEGLKFMVYLQKENIIDESGMPKERFSAEFPKEGPSILRIQQVVRGDSAAYFCASSLADRNTEAFFGQGTRLTVV.

Remarks on this clone: Germline is not matched at one junction end, which may reflect a read error. The chain recombines TRBV7-9 with TRBJ2-5, with D unresolved. The CDR3 length is 13 residues. Germline assignment: CDR1 SEHNR and CDR2 FQNEAQ (reference sequence). The CDR3 here is CSSSFQREETQYF. In DNA, the CDR3 is TGTTCCAGCAGCTTTCAACGGGAAGAGACCCAGTACTTC.

The chain carries TRBV6-1 and TRBJ1-4; 8 positions match TRBD1. The V gene end was trimmed by 4 bases and the J gene end by 3 bases; junction bases not matched to a gene: 10. This CDR3 contains 17 residues. Germline assignment: CDR1 MNHNS and CDR2 SASEGT. The chain's CDR3 is CASSVPSQGAANEKLFF. CDR3 bases: TGTGCCAGCAGTGTCCCCTCGCAGGGGGCGGCTAATGAAAAACTGTTTTTT.

Regarding this clone: The identical CDR3 is also encoded by other nucleotide sequences in the sample. The chain joins TRBV6-5 to TRBJ1-2; a possible D gene is TRBD1 (6 bases). This CDR3 is 12 amino acids long. With 2 bases removed from V and 8 bases from J, the gap between germline ends came to 9 bases. CDR1 and CDR2 from the germline V gene are MNHEY and SVGAGI. The CDR3 loop is CASSYGQGGYTF. Written as DNA, the CDR3 is TGTGCCAGCAGTTACGGGCAGGGGGGCTACACCTTC.

The V call is TRBV6-1, the J call TRBJ1-2; TRBD1 is a possible D gene (5 bases). CDR3 length equals 15 residues. With 1 base removed from V and 1 base from J, the gap between germline ends came to 10 bases. CDR1 is MNHNS and CDR2 is SASEGT in the germline V gene. The chain's CDR3 is CASSEGAGRNYGYTF. CDR3 DNA: TGTGCCAGCAGTGAAGGGGCGGGGCGTAACTATGGCTACACCTTC.

The chain recombines TRBV29-1 with TRBJ2-7; D possibly corresponds to TRBD1 (5 bases). The germline V gene encodes CDR1 SQVTM and CDR2 ANQGSEA. The CDR3 is made up of 14 amino acids. The germline V and J ends were trimmed by 1 base and 2 bases, with 12 bases remaining between them. CDR3 in DNA: TGCAGCGTTGAAGCCCCGCAGGGTACCTACGAGCAGTACTTC. This sequence encodes CSVEAPQGTYEQYF.

This chain links TRBV11-3 with TRBJ2-3, with no clear D. Germline CDR1 SGHNT, CDR2 YENEEA. The germline V and J ends were trimmed by 6 bases and 0 bases, with 4 bases remaining between them. The CDR3 is made up of 12 amino acids. The CDR3 sequence: CASSSSTDTQYF. The CDR3 DNA sequence: TGTGCCAGCAGTTCTAGCACAGATACGCAGTATTTT.

As to this clone: Other DNA sequences of this sample code for an identical CDR3. The chain links TRBV28 to TRBJ2-7, with D tentatively TRBD1 (5 bases). The CDR3 totals 15 residues. V lost 2 bases, J lost 1 base, and 12 bases lay in between. Germline CDR1 and CDR2: MDHEN and SYDVKM. In nucleotides, the CDR3 is TGTGCCAGCAGTTTACCGTACCGGACATCCTACGAGCAGTACTTC. This sequence encodes CASSLPYRTSYEQYF.

This chain connects TRBV21-1 to TRBJ1-2; TRBD1 is the table's D call and was not checked against the DNA. TRBV21-1 is a recognized pseudogene. The CDR3 length is 13 residues. DNA for the CDR3: TGTGCCAGCAGCACCAGGGGGATCTATGGCTACACCTTC. Amino acids: CASSTRGIYGYTF.

CDR3 residues: CASTPPRGSGSEQYF. For the CDR3, the DNA is TGTGCCAGCACTCCCCCAAGGGGGTCTGGGAGCGAGCAGTACTTC. This rearrangement joins TRBV6-5 to TRBJ2-7; weak D call: TRBD1 (6 bases). The CDR3 extends over 15 amino acids. V lost 7 bases and J 6 bases, leaving 22 bases between the germline ends. Germline CDR1 reads MNHEY; CDR2 reads SVGAGI.

This CDR3 reads CASMKPDRSNYGYTF. The CDR3 region has the DNA TGCGCCAGCATGAAACCCGACAGGTCTAACTATGGCTACACCTTC. The chain is built from TRBV10-2 and TRBJ1-2; D might be TRBD1 (6 bases). CDR1 and CDR2 (germline): WSHSY, SAAADI. CDR3 length: 15 amino acids. The V end was cut by 7 bases, the J end by 0 bases, with 15 bases between.

This clone came up once. The chain has TRBV4-2 and TRBJ1-1, with TRBD1 identical over 9 bases. The V and J ends lost 3 bases and 10 bases, in that order; junction bases with no gene match: 15. The CDR3 extends over 16 amino acids. CDR1 is LGHNA and CDR2 is YNFKEQ in the germline V gene. Written as DNA, the CDR3 is TGTGCCAGCAGCCAGGGGACAGGGATAAGCCTTTTAGGAGCTTTCTTT. It is translated as CASSQGTGISLLGAFF.

V gene TRBV9 combines with J gene TRBJ1-1; the D is unclear. The germline CDR1 and CDR2 sequences are SGDLS and YYNGEE. The CDR3 runs 15 residues. Trimming shortened V by 4 bases and J by 5 bases, and 18 bases separated the two germline ends. DNA for the CDR3: TGTGCCAGCAGCATCTCGTTCGGAGGGAGGACTGAAGCTTTCTTT. Its protein is CASSISFGGRTEAFF.

This clone was found a few times. The chain couples TRBV6-7 to TRBJ2-3, with D possibly TRBD2 on 5 matching bases. TRBV6-7 falls under the ORF class, with uncertain function. Trimming pared 4 bases from V and 4 bases from J, leaving 6 bases between. CDR3 length equals 12 residues. CDR3 nucleotide sequence: TGTGCCAGCAGTTTCGGGGCAGATACGCAGTATTTT. Its translation is CASSFGADTQYF.

In regard to this clone: Mismatch with germline at one junction end may stem from a read error. This rearrangement joins TRBV30 to TRBJ2-1, with D perhaps TRBD2 (6 bases). The CDR3 is 12 amino acids. In germline, CDR1 is GTSNPN, CDR2 SVGIG (reference sequence). The CDR3 sequence: CAWSVGGEGRVF. The CDR3 DNA follows: TGTGCCTGGAGTGTCGGAGGGGAAGGTCGGGTCTTC.

This chain uses TRBV11-2 with TRBJ1-5, with TRBD1 matching 8 bases. Germline-derived CDR1 and CDR2 are SGHAT and FQNNGV. The CDR3 has 14 residues. Trimming at V came to 6 bases and at J to 7 bases, leaving 8 bases not matched to a gene. The CDR3 here is CASRGQGLGQPQHF. The CDR3 nucleotides read TGTGCCAGCAGAGGACAGGGTTTGGGACAGCCCCAGCATTTT.

The V gene is TRBV7-2, the J gene TRBJ2-7; 8 bases are a match to TRBD2. This CDR3 is 13 amino acids long. CDR1 is SGHTA and CDR2 is FQGNSA in the germline V gene. With V trimmed by 7 bases and J by 5 bases, 7 bases remained unmatched. CDR3 amino acids: CASTREGPNEQYF. The CDR3 DNA reads as TGTGCCAGCACCCGGGAGGGCCCCAACGAGCAGTACTTC.

The CDR3 reads CASSLGAGVDEQFF. In DNA, the CDR3 is TGTGCCAGCAGCTTAGGGGCGGGGGTTGATGAGCAGTTCTTC. This chain joins TRBV7-6 and TRBJ2-1; 7 positions agree with TRBD2. In germline, CDR1 is SGHVS, CDR2 FNYEAQ. V gave up 1 base and J gave up 8 bases; unmatched junction bases: 5. The CDR3 covers 14 residues. Full variable domain (remainder filled in from reference TRBV7-6 and TRBJ2-1): GAGVSQSPRYKVTKRGQDVALRCDPISGHVSLYWYRQALGQGPEFLTYFNYEAQQDKSGLPNDRFSAERPEGSISTLTIQRTEQRDSAMYRCASSLGAGVDEQFFGPGTRLTVL.

V gene TRBV27 combines with J gene TRBJ1-2, with no clear D. V was shortened by 6 bases and J by 12 bases, with 23 bases between the two germline ends. The germline V gene encodes CDR1 MNHEY and CDR2 SMNVEV (reference sequence). The CDR3 has 14 residues. CDR3 sequence reads: CASSPSPRMEGHTF. The CDR3 DNA sequence: TGTGCCAGCAGCCCCTCTCCCCGAATGGAGGGCCACACCTTC.

The rearrangement joins TRBV29-1 to TRBJ2-1; possibly TRBD2 for D (6 bases). Germline V gene lookup returns CDR1 SQVTM and CDR2 ANQGSEA. V was trimmed by 5 bases and J by 1 base, leaving 12 bases between them. The CDR3 runs to 14 residues. The CDR3 region is CSVWRGTSYNEQFF. The CDR3 nucleotides are TGCAGCGTTTGGAGGGGAACATCCTACAATGAGCAGTTCTTC.

This clone was counted a few times. The chain recombines TRBV27 with TRBJ2-2, with TRBD1 identical over 9 bases. Trimming removed 9 bases from V and 7 bases from J; junction bases left unmatched: 12. The CDR3 covers 15 residues. CDR1 MNHEY and CDR2 SMNVEV come from the germline V gene (reference sequence). The CDR3 reads CARKGQGKVGGELFF. The CDR3 DNA is TGTGCCAGGAAGGGACAGGGAAAAGTCGGCGGGGAGCTGTTTTTT.

V is TRBV9 and J is TRBJ2-1; 8 positions match TRBD2. Germline loops: CDR1 SGDLS, CDR2 YYNGEE. CDR3 length equals 17 residues. The trim removed 4 bases at V and 6 bases at J, leaving 15 bases unmatched. Here the CDR3 DNA reads TGTGCCAGCAGCCGCATCGTGAGCGGGAGTTTAACCAATGAGCAGTTCTTC. Its protein is CASSRIVSGSLTNEQFF. Based on the CDR3 plus reference TRBV9 and TRBJ2-1, the full variable domain is DSGVTQTPKHLITATGQRVTLRCSPRSGDLSVYWYQQSLDQGLQFLIQYYNGEERAKGNILERFSAQQFPDLHSELNLSSLELGDSALYFCASSRIVSGSLTNEQFFGPGTRLTVL.

This clone was seen a single time. A much larger clone is a single base away; this may be a read error. V and J are TRBV5-8 and TRBJ1-2; D perhaps matches TRBD1 (5 bases). The V gene lost 1 base and the J gene lost 8 bases, with 6 bases spanning the gap. The germline gives CDR1 SGHTS, CDR2 YDEGEE. This CDR3 spans 11 amino acids. CDR3 nucleotide sequence: TGTGCCAGCAGCTTGCGGGGGGGCTACACCTTC. Protein sequence: CASSLRGGYTF.

The V call is TRBV15, the J call TRBJ2-5; TRBD2 matches at 10 bases. The CDR3 sequence is 17 residues long. Germline lookup yields CDR1 LNHNV and CDR2 YYDKDF (reference sequence). Trimming removed 0 bases from V and 5 bases from J; junction bases left unmatched: 9. The CDR3 is CATSRDTSGRARETQYF. In DNA form, the CDR3 reads TGTGCCACCAGCAGAGATACCAGCGGGAGGGCCCGCGAGACCCAGTACTTC.

The chain recombines TRBV18 with TRBJ2-3, with D tentatively TRBD2 (6 bases). Trimming took 0 bases from V and 3 from J, leaving 10 bases between them. The CDR3 contains 15 residues. Germline V gene data show CDR1 as KGHSH and CDR2 as LQKENI. The CDR3 sequence is CASSPPGLSTDTQYF. In DNA form, the CDR3 reads TGTGCCAGCTCACCACCGGGACTGTCAACAGATACGCAGTATTTT.

The gene calls are TRBV7-2 and TRBJ2-2, with 11 bases matching TRBD2. The V gene's germline CDR1 is SGHTA and CDR2 FQGNSA. J lost 6 bases, V lost 5 bases, and 8 bases had no gene match. This CDR3 has 16 amino acids. The CDR3 loop is CASSPLAGGLPGELFF. The CDR3 DNA sequence: TGTGCCAGCAGCCCGTTAGCGGGGGGGCTCCCCGGGGAGCTGTTTTTT.

CDR3 coding DNA: TGCGCCAGCAGCTTGGACAGGGGTGACTATGGCTACACCTTC. It encodes CASSLDRGDYGYTF. The rearrangement uses TRBV5-1 and TRBJ1-2; TRBD1 matches at 7 bases. The CDR3 length is 14 residues. Unmatched junction bases numbered 2, after V lost 0 bases and J lost 3 bases. CDR1 and CDR2 (germline): SGHRS, YFSETQ.

This clone appeared a single time. The chain links TRBV10-3 to TRBJ1-2; 8 bases match TRBD1. V shed 10 bases, J shed 4 bases, and the junction held 17 bases outside the gene matches. CDR3 length: 16 residues. Germline assignment: CDR1 ENHRY and CDR2 SYGVKD. CDR3 DNA sequence: TGTGCCACCTTCCGGACAGGGAACCCCGGCGGCTATGGCTACACCTTC. Amino acid sequence: CATFRTGNPGGYGYTF.

The gene calls are TRBV6-5 and TRBJ2-7; unclear D gene. CDR3 length: 14 amino acids. The germline V gene has CDR1 MNHEY and CDR2 SVGAGI. V was clipped by 2 bases and J by 0 bases, with 8 bases between them. The CDR3 sequence is CASSYQDNSYEQYF. The CDR3 DNA follows: TGTGCCAGCAGTTACCAAGACAACTCCTACGAGCAGTACTTC.

This chain joins TRBV28 and TRBJ1-2; D might be TRBD1 (6 bases). The length of the CDR3 is 11 residues. V was shortened by 6 bases and J by 6 bases, with 8 bases between the two germline ends. Germline lookup yields CDR1 MDHEN and CDR2 SYDVKM. The chain's CDR3 is CASRGDNGYTF. Here the CDR3 DNA reads TGTGCCAGCAGGGGGGACAATGGCTACACCTTC.